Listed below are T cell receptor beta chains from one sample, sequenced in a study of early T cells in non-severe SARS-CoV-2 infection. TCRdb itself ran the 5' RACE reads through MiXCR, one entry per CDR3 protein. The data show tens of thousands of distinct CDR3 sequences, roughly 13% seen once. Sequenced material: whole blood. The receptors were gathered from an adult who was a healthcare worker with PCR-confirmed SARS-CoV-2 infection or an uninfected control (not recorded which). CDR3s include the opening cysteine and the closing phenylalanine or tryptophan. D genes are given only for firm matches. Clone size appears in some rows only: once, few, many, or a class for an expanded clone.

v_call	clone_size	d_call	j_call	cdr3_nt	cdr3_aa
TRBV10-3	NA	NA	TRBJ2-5	TGTGCCATCAGTACCGGAGTCCAAGAGACCCAGTACTTC	CAISTGVQETQYF
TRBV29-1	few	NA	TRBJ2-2	TGCAGCGTTGCACGTAGCCGGGACACCGGGGAGCTGTTTTTT	CSVARSRDTGELFF
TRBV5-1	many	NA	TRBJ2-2	TGCGCCAGCAGCCCCGGGCCCGGGGAGCTGTTTTTT	CASSPGPGELFF
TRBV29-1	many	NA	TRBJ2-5	TGCAGCAATGCTATAGCTAGGGGGGAGACCCAGTACTTC	CSNAIARGETQYF
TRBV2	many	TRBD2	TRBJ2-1	TGTGCCAGCAGTGAAGCGGGGGGAGGGAGGTTCTTC	CASSEAGGGRFF
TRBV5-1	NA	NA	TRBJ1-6	TGCGCCAGCAGCTTGGAAGGGACAAAGGGATCACCCCTCCACTTT	CASSLEGTKGSPLHF
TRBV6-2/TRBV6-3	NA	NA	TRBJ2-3	TGTGCCAGCAGTTACGGGCAGGCAGTGGATACGCAGTATTTT	CASSYGQAVDTQYF
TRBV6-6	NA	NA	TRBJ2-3	TGTGCCAGCAGTACCGGACCGATAGATACGCAGTATTTT	CASSTGPIDTQYF
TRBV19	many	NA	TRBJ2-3	TGTGCCAGTAGCGATGGGTCCCTGCGCGAAGATACGCAGTATTTT	CASSDGSLREDTQYF
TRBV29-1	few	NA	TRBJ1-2	TGCAGCGTTGAAGCAGACGCCTCCTATGGCTACACCTTC	CSVEADASYGYTF
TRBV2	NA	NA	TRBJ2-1	TGTGCCAGCACGGGTCGGACTCGGAGCTCCTACAATGAGCAGTTCTTC	CASTGRTRSSYNEQFF
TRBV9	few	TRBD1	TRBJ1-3	TGTGCCAGCAGCGCCTTTTTGACAGGGGGCTCCGGAAACACCATATATTTT	CASSAFLTGGSGNTIYF
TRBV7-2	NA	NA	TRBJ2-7	TGTGCCAGCAGCTTAGGGCGGGACATCTACGAGCAGTACTTC	CASSLGRDIYEQYF
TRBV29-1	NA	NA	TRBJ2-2	TGCAGTGCGACAGCCTCGAACACCGGGGAGCTGTTTTTT	CSATASNTGELFF
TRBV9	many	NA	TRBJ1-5	TGTGCCAGCAGCGTAGATGGGGTTAACAATCAGCCCCAGCATTTT	CASSVDGVNNQPQHF
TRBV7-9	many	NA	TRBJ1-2	TGTGCCAGCAGCTTAGGGACCGACTATGGCTACACCTTC	CASSLGTDYGYTF
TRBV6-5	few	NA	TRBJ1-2	TGTGCCAGCACTAAACGGAGGCCGGGCTCCTATGGCTACACCTTC	CASTKRRPGSYGYTF
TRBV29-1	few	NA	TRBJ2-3	TGCAGCGTTGAAGCGCTAAGCTATACGCAGTATTTT	CSVEALSYTQYF
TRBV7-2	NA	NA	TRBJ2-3	TGTGCCAGCAGCTTAGCGTGGGCAGGGCCGCCGTATTTT	CASSLAWAGPPYF
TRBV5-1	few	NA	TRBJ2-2	TGCGCCAGCAGCTTACGGCGGCCCGGGGAGCTGTTTTTT	CASSLRRPGELFF
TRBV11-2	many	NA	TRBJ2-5	TGTGCCAGCAGCTTAGTGCGGGGGCGTGAGACCCAGTACTTC	CASSLVRGRETQYF
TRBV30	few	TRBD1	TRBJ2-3	TGTGCCTGGGGGACAGGGGGAAATACGCAGTATTTT	CAWGTGGNTQYF
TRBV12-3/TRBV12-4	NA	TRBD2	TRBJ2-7	TGTGCCAGCAGGCTTAAGACTAGCGGGGGGGCGAACGAGCAGTACTTC	CASRLKTSGGANEQYF
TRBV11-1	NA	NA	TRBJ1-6	TGTGCCAGCAGCCCGGACGGGGGCCCTTCACCCCTCCACTTT	CASSPDGGPSPLHF
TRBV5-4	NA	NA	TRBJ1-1	TGTGCCAGCAGCTTGCGGGGGGGAATTACTGAAGCTTTCTTT	CASSLRGGITEAFF
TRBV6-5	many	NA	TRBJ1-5	TGTGCCAGCAGTTACGGGTGGGGTCAGCCCCAGCATTTT	CASSYGWGQPQHF
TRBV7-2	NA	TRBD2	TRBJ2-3	TGTGCCAGCAGCTCCAGGGGCGGGGGGAGCACAGATACGCAGTATTTT	CASSSRGGGSTDTQYF
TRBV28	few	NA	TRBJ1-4	TGTGCCAGCAGTCCGGTTGAGGCAACTAATGAAAAACTGTTTTTT	CASSPVEATNEKLFF
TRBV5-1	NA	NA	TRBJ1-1	TGCGCCAGCAGCTTGGGAGCAGTGAACACTGAAGCTTTCTTT	CASSLGAVNTEAFF
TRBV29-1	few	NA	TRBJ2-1	TGCAGCGTTGAAGGGCGACATGAGCAGTTCTTC	CSVEGRHEQFF
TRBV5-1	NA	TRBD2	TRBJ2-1	TGCGCCAGCACGTTAGCGGGCGCCTCCTACAATGAGCAGTTCTTC	CASTLAGASYNEQFF
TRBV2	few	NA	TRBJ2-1	TGTGCCAGCAGTGGCGAAGGGAAGCAGTTCTTC	CASSGEGKQFF
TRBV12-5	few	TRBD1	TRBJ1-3	TGTGCTAGTGGTTTGAGACAGGGGTACTCTGGAAACACCATATATTTT	CASGLRQGYSGNTIYF
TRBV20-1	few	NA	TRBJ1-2	TGCAGTGCATCCACAGGCTCTGGGGCCTATGGCTACACCTTC	CSASTGSGAYGYTF
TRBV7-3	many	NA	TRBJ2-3	TGTGCCAGCAGCATAGCAGGGACAGATACGCAGTATTTT	CASSIAGTDTQYF
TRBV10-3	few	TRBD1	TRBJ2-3	TGTGCCATCAGTGAGAGGGACAGGGCCGGGACTAGCACAGATACGCAGTATTTT	CAISERDRAGTSTDTQYF
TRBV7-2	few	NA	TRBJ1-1	TGTGCCAGCAGCTTGCAGGACACTGAAGCTTTCTTT	CASSLQDTEAFF
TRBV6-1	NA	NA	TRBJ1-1	TGTGCCAGCACCGAAAAGGGATCGAACACTGAAGCTTTCTTT	CASTEKGSNTEAFF
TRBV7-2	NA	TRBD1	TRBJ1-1	TGTGCCAGCAGCCTCCGGACAGGGCGGACTGAAGCTTTCTTT	CASSLRTGRTEAFF
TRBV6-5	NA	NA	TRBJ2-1	TGTGCCAGCAGTTACAACGGTTTCTCCTACAATGAGCAGTTCTTC	CASSYNGFSYNEQFF
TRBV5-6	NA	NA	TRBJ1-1	TGTGCCAGCAGCTTGACCCCTACAGGGATGAACACTGAAGCTTTCTTT	CASSLTPTGMNTEAFF
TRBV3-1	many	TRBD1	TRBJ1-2	TGTGCCAGCAGCCAGCTCGGGAGGACAGGGGACCATGGCTACACCTTC	CASSQLGRTGDHGYTF
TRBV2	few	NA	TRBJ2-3	TGTGCCAGCAGTGGCTCGGACGGGACTAGCACAGATACGCAGTATTTT	CASSGSDGTSTDTQYF
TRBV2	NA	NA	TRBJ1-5	TGTGCCAGCAGTGAAATGGGACGGGAGAATCAGCCCCAGCATTTT	CASSEMGRENQPQHF
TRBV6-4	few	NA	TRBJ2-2	TGTGCCAGCAGCGGACATTGGAACACCGGGGAGCTGTTTTTT	CASSGHWNTGELFF
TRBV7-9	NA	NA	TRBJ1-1	TGTGCCAGCAGCTTACCCCTAGGGATGGGGACTGAAGCTTTCTTT	CASSLPLGMGTEAFF
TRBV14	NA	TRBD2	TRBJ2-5	TGTGCCAGCAGCCTCGGACTAGCGGCACAAGAGACCCAGTACTTC	CASSLGLAAQETQYF
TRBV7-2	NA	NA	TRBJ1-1	TGTGCCAGCAGCTGGGAGCAGAACACTGAAGCTTTCTTT	CASSWEQNTEAFF
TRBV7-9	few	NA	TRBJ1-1	TGTGCCAGCAGCCCCCCGGGCGGCAGGGCGAACACTGAAGCTTTCTTT	CASSPPGGRANTEAFF
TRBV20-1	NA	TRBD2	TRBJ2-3	TGCAGTGCAGGAAGCGGGGGGGTTTTATCAGATACGCAGTATTTT	CSAGSGGVLSDTQYF
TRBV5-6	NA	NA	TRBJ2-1	TGTGCCAGCAGCTTTCACGGGGAGAGGAACAATGAGCAGTTCTTC	CASSFHGERNNEQFF
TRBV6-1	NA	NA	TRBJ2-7	TGTGCCAGCACCAACAGGGCCCCCTGCGAGCAGTACTTC	CASTNRAPCEQYF
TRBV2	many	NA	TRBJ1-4	TGTGCCAGCAGTGATATCATAAGGAATGAAAAACTGTTTTTT	CASSDIIRNEKLFF
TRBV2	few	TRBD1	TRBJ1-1	TGTGCCAGCAAGGCGGGACAGGGGGCGGTTACTGAAGCTTTCTTT	CASKAGQGAVTEAFF
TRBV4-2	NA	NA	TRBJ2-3	TGTGCCAGCAGCCAAGATTTGATTCAGGGGCCAGATACGCAGTATTTT	CASSQDLIQGPDTQYF
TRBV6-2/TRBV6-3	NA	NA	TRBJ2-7	TGTGCCAGCAGAGCGCAGGGTTACGACGAGCAGTACTTC	CASRAQGYDEQYF
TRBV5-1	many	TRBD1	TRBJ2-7	TGCGCCAGCAGGGGACAGGATGGGGTCAGAAGCGAGCAGTACTTC	CASRGQDGVRSEQYF
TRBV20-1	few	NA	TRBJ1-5	TGCAGTGCTACGGTTGGCAGGGTTAATCAGCCCCAGCATTTT	CSATVGRVNQPQHF
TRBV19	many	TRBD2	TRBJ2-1	TGTGCCAGTAGTATAGAACTAGCGGGGTACAATGAGCAGTTCTTC	CASSIELAGYNEQFF
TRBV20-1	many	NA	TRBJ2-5	TGCAGTGCTTTTCAAGAGACCCAGTACTTC	CSAFQETQYF